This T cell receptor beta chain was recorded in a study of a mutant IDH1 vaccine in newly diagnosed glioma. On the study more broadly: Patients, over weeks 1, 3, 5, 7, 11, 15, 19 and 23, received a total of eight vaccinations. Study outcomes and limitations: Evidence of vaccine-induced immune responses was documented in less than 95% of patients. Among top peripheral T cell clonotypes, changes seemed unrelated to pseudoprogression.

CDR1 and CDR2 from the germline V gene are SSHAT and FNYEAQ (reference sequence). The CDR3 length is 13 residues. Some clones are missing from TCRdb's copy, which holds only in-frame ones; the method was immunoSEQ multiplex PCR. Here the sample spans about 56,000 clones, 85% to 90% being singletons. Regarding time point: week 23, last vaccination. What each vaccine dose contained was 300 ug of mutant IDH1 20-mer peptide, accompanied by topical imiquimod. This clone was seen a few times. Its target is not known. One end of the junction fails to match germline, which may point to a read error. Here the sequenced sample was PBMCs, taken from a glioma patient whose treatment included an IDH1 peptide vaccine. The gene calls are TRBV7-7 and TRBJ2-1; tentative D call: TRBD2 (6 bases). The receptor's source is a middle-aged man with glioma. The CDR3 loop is CASSLWTNNEQFF. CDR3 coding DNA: TGTGCTAGCAGCCTCTGGACTAACAATGAGCAGTTCTTC. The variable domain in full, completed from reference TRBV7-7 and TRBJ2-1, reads GAGVSQSPRYKVTKRGQDVTLRCDPISSHATLYWYQQALGQGPEFLTYFNYEAQPDKSGLPSDRFSAERPEGSISTLTIQRTEQRDSAMYRCASSLWTNNEQFFGPGTRLTVL.